A single sample gave rise to the 18 T cell receptor beta chains below, sequenced in a study of cytomegalovirus exposure and HLA in healthy donors. The PCR used 60 Vbeta and 13 Jbeta primers. Produced via immunoSEQ multiplex PCR; TCRdb's table is partial and in-frame only. Here the sample spans under 100,000 clones, around 68% being singletons. Material: PBMCs. The receptors come from a woman between 35 and 50 years old in good health and CMV-seropositive.

V and J are TRBV7-2 and TRBJ2-7; possible D gene TRBD2, 6 bases. This CDR3 has 15 amino acids. Germline loops: CDR1 SGHTA, CDR2 FQGNSA. Trimming took off 1 base at V and 0 bases at J, with 10 bases between the two ends. The CDR3 DNA reads as TGTGCCAGCAGCTTAGTAGTGGGAGGCTCCTACGAGCAGTACTTC. Amino acid sequence: CASSLVVGGSYEQYF. Full variable domain (missing parts from reference TRBV7-2 and TRBJ2-7): GAGVSQSPSNKVTEKGKDVELRCDPISGHTALYWYRQSLGQGLEFLIYFQGNSAPDKSGLPSDRFSAERTGGSVSTLTIQRTQQEDSAVYLCASSLVVGGSYEQYFGPGTRLTVT.

This clone appeared a few times. The chain uses TRBV11-2 and TRBJ1-2, with D possibly matching TRBD1 (5 bases). The CDR3 is 14 amino acids. CDR1 is SGHAT and CDR2 is FQNNGV in the germline V gene. Trimming took off 5 bases at V and 6 bases at J, with 16 bases between the two ends. CDR3 protein: CASSHTRAGDGYTF. The CDR3 DNA is TGTGCCAGCAGCCATACCCGGGCGGGGGATGGCTACACCTTC.

This clone was counted a few times. V usage is TRBV5-1 and J usage is TRBJ1-4; TRBD1 aligns across 9 bases. With V trimmed by 4 bases and J by 4 bases, 5 bases remained unmatched. The germline gives CDR1 SGHRS, CDR2 YFSETQ. The CDR3 is made up of 15 amino acids. The CDR3 DNA is TGCGCCAGCAGCACAACAGGGGGCAATAATGAAAAACTGTTTTTT. The encoded protein is CASSTTGGNNEKLFF.

V gene TRBV15 combines with J gene TRBJ1-1; 7 bases line up with TRBD1. In germline, CDR1 is LNHNV, CDR2 YYDKDF (reference sequence). The CDR3 runs 14 residues. V dropped 6 bases and J dropped 1; count of bases not matched to a gene: 5. The DNA of the CDR3 is TGTGCCACCAGTAGCGACAGGGCGAACACTGAAGCTTTCTTT. It specifies CATSSDRANTEAFF.

The rearrangement uses TRBV7-2 and TRBJ2-7; 7 nucleotides match TRBD1. The CDR3 totals 17 residues. V gave up 2 bases and J gave up 3 bases; unmatched junction bases: 13. The V gene's germline CDR1 is SGHTA and CDR2 FQGNSA. The CDR3, as DNA: TGTGCCAGCAGCTTAAAGAGTGGGACAGCCTTGGACTACGAGCAGTACTTC. Residues: CASSLKSGTALDYEQYF.

This rearrangement joins TRBV7-3 to TRBJ2-1; 9 bases match TRBD1. The germline gives CDR1 SGHTA, CDR2 FQGTGA. The CDR3 loop spans 16 amino acids. J lost 7 bases, V lost 0 bases, and 7 bases had no gene match. CDR3 sequence reads: CASSLTGTGPANEQFF. The DNA for the CDR3 is TGTGCCAGCAGCTTAACGGGGACAGGGCCTGCGAATGAGCAGTTCTTC.

The J gene is TRBJ2-3, the V gene TRBV7-2; D is unclear. This CDR3 comprises 12 residues. V lost 8 bases and J 2 bases, leaving 8 bases between the germline ends. Germline values: CDR1 SGHTA, CDR2 FQGNSA. The CDR3 protein is CASGIPTDTQYF. CDR3 nucleotides: TGTGCCAGCGGCATCCCCACAGATACGCAGTATTTT.

The rearrangement joins TRBV5-6 to TRBJ2-6; D gene unclear. Germline V gene lookup returns CDR1 SGHDT and CDR2 YYEEEE. The CDR3 runs to 14 residues. Trimming removed 2 bases from V and 4 bases from J, with 7 bases in between. The CDR3 region is CASSFSPGANVLTF. As DNA, the CDR3 is TGTGCCAGCAGCTTTAGCCCCGGGGCCAACGTCCTGACTTTC.

The CDR3 loop reads CASSHGHPNANTEAFF. CDR3 nucleotide sequence: TGCGCCAGCAGCCACGGACACCCGAACGCGAACACTGAAGCTTTCTTT. This sequence joins TRBV5-1 and TRBJ1-1; D perhaps matches TRBD1 (5 bases). There are 16 residues in the CDR3. The V end was cut by 4 bases, the J end by 1 base, with 17 bases between. In germline, CDR1 is SGHRS, CDR2 YFSETQ.

This clone came up once. The chain is built from TRBV27 and TRBJ2-7; TRBD1 might be the D (5 bases). V lost 3 bases and J lost 2, with 8 bases in between. The CDR3 sequence is 13 residues long. Germline V gene lookup returns CDR1 MNHEY and CDR2 SMNVEV (reference sequence). In DNA, the CDR3 is TGTGCCAGCAGTTTCGAACAGGCCTACGAGCAGTACTTC. Encoded protein: CASSFEQAYEQYF.

A few counts support this clone. The chain carries TRBV5-4 and TRBJ2-5; 13 positions agree with TRBD2. The CDR3 is 15 residues long. Losses at the gene ends were 4 bases for V and 5 bases for J; bases not matched to a gene: 5. CDR1 SGHNT and CDR2 YYREEE come from the germline V gene (reference sequence). The CDR3 DNA is TGTGCCAGCAGCCTGGGACTAGCGGGACCCGAGACCCAGTACTTC. Residues: CASSLGLAGPETQYF.

The chain couples TRBV19 to TRBJ2-1; D not resolved. The V end was cut by 7 bases, the J end by 3 bases, with 16 bases between. Germline loops: CDR1 LNHDA, CDR2 SQIVND (reference sequence). CDR3 length: 15 residues. The CDR3 coding sequence is TGTGCCAGTACCCAAGAGTCGGGTAACTACAATGAGCAGTTCTTC. Protein: CASTQESGNYNEQFF.

The chain uses TRBV2 and TRBJ2-1, with D tentatively TRBD2 (9 bases). V was clipped by 9 bases and J by 6 bases, with 30 bases between them. Looked up from germline, CDR1 is SNHLY and CDR2 is FYNNEI. This CDR3 spans 18 amino acids. The CDR3 spells CASSGGILRLAGSNEQFF. The CDR3 nucleotides read TGTGCCAGTTCAGGGGGCATCTTAAGGCTAGCGGGGTCCAATGAGCAGTTCTTC.

This chain links TRBV28 with TRBJ2-6; D might be TRBD2 (5 bases). The CDR3 covers 18 residues. Trimming shortened V by 4 bases and J by 0 bases, and 16 bases separated the two germline ends. Germline V gene lookup returns CDR1 MDHEN and CDR2 SYDVKM. Here the CDR3 reads CASSSPLLVSSGANVLTF. CDR3 coding DNA: TGTGCCAGCAGTTCTCCTCTACTAGTTAGCTCTGGGGCCAACGTCCTGACTTTC.

Only a few counts were recorded for this clone. The chain recombines TRBV7-9 with TRBJ2-3; 7 bases are shared with TRBD1. J gave up 2 bases and V 7 bases, and 6 bases lay outside the gene matches. Per germline, CDR1 SEHNR and CDR2 FQNEAQ (reference sequence). The CDR3 is 14 amino acids. CDR3 bases: TGTGCCAGCATACCCGAGGGGGCCACAGATACGCAGTATTTT. This codes for CASIPEGATDTQYF.

This clone showed up just once. J is TRBJ2-7 and V is TRBV4-3; D is unresolved. From germline, CDR1 is LGHNA and CDR2 YSLEER. The CDR3 sequence is 15 residues long. V lost 4 bases to trimming and J lost 2 bases, with 15 bases between them. The CDR3 DNA sequence: TGCGCCAGCAGCCCGGATGGTTGGGCCACCTACGAGCAGTACTTC. It specifies CASSPDGWATYEQYF.

The rearrangement joins TRBV28 to TRBJ1-4; unclear D gene. V was cut by 5 bases and J by 4 bases, with 14 bases left in between. The CDR3 sequence is 15 residues long. Germline assignment: CDR1 MDHEN and CDR2 SYDVKM. CDR3 protein: CASSRSGVNNEKLFF. CDR3 in DNA: TGTGCCAGCAGTCGCTCCGGGGTGAATAATGAAAAACTGTTTTTT.

This clone has only a few counts. In DNA, the CDR3 is TGTGCCAGCAGCCCGGACAGGGGTAACTATGGCTACACCTTC. It is translated as CASSPDRGNYGYTF. The gene calls are TRBV7-2 and TRBJ1-2; 9 positions match TRBD1. Germline trimming cut 5 bases from V and 1 base from J; bases unmatched to any gene: 2. CDR3 length equals 14 residues. In germline, CDR1 is SGHTA, CDR2 FQGNSA.